The 10 T cell receptor beta chains in this list originate from one sample, sequenced in a study of T cell repertoires in cytomegalovirus infection. TCRdb used MiXCR to reprocess the reads, holding one entry per CDR3 protein. Of 500,000 to 600,000 distinct CDR3 sequences listed, approximately 15% were seen once; the top ten hold about 24%. Sequenced sample: CD8+ T cells from PBMCs. The receptors shown here come from a human donor in good health (CMV status not recorded). Some clones in this sample may be carry-over from other donors' samples.

This clonotype was observed a handful of times. The rearrangement uses TRBV9 and TRBJ1-4; TRBD1 agrees at 9 bases. J gave up 8 bases and V 4 bases, and 9 bases lay outside the gene matches. The CDR3 loop spans 15 amino acids. Germline V lookup: CDR1 SGDLS, CDR2 YYNGEE. The CDR3 region is CASSPWDREDEKLFF. In nucleotides, the CDR3 is TGTGCCAGCAGCCCCTGGGACAGGGAGGACGAAAAACTGTTTTTT.

There are many counts of this clonotype. The rearrangement links TRBV7-3 to TRBJ2-1, with D possibly being TRBD1 (6 bases). CDR3 length equals 12 residues. Germline V gives CDR1 SGHTA, CDR2 FQGTGA. Deletions cut 5 bases from V and 9 bases from J, with 11 bases between. The CDR3 DNA follows: TGTGCCAGCAGCAAACAGGGTGGTGAGCAGTTCTTC. This sequence encodes CASSKQGGEQFF. The whole variable domain, remainder taken from reference TRBV7-3 and TRBJ2-1, is GAGVSQTPSNKVTEKGKYVELRCDPISGHTALYWYRQSLGQGPEFLIYFQGTGAADDSGLPNDRFFAVRPEGSVSTLKIQRTERGDSAVYLCASSKQGGEQFFGPGTRLTVL.

This clonotype was recorded many times. The CDR3 loop reads CASSLDPFLDNSPLHF. For the CDR3, the DNA is TGTGCCAGCAGCTTAGACCCCTTCTTGGATAATTCACCCCTCCACTTT. The chain joins TRBV11-2 to TRBJ1-6; D is ambiguous. V was trimmed by 0 bases and J by 5 bases, leaving 11 bases between them. The germline gives CDR1 SGHAT, CDR2 FQNNGV. This CDR3 has 16 residues.

This clonotype was seen a handful of times. V gene TRBV5-1 combines with J gene TRBJ1-1; the match to TRBD1 covers 10 bases. Per germline, CDR1 SGHRS and CDR2 YFSETQ. Trimming removed 0 bases from V and 1 base from J; junction bases left unmatched: 18. CDR3 size: 21 residues. CDR3 coding DNA: TGCGCCAGCAGCTTGGTGGCTGCGACAGGGGGCCGATCGGGGTGGAACACTGAAGCTTTCTTT. Its translation is CASSLVAATGGRSGWNTEAFF.

This clonotype was observed at least ten times. The CDR3 nucleotides are TGTGCCATCAGTCCGGACGGGGGCTACGAGCAGTACTTC. Translation gives CAISPDGGYEQYF. The rearrangement joins TRBV10-3 to TRBJ2-7; a possible D gene is TRBD2 (6 bases). Germline-derived CDR1 and CDR2 are ENHRY and SYGVKD. The CDR3 runs 13 residues. The V and J ends lost 5 bases and 3 bases respectively, with 11 bases between them.

This clonotype was picked up many times. The J gene is TRBJ2-2, the V gene TRBV7-6; a weak D match, TRBD2 (5 bases). The germline V gene has CDR1 SGHVS and CDR2 FNYEAQ. V was clipped by 3 bases and J by 5 bases, with 19 bases between them. The CDR3 consists of 17 residues. The CDR3 region has the DNA TGTGCCAGCAGCTTCCCCTTTGCCGGAGGAGGTACCGGGGAGCTGTTTTTT. Its protein product is CASSFPFAGGGTGELFF. The full variable domain, in which reference TRBV7-6 and TRBJ2-2 provide the parts outside the CDR3, is GAGVSQSPRYKVTKRGQDVALRCDPISGHVSLYWYRQALGQGPEFLTYFNYEAQQDKSGLPNDRFSAERPEGSISTLTIQRTEQRDSAMYRCASSFPFAGGGTGELFFGEGSRLTVL.

The table lists this clonotype with many counts. This chain links TRBV27 with TRBJ2-7, with 12 bases matching TRBD2. The germline gives CDR1 MNHEY, CDR2 SMNVEV (reference sequence). V shed 2 bases and J 6 bases; nucleotides not matched to a gene: 5. The CDR3 runs 15 residues. CDR3 DNA: TGTGCCAGCAGTTTACGTGCTAGCGGGAGGGGCGAGCAGTACTTC. Protein product: CASSLRASGRGEQYF.

There are a few counts of this clonotype. This sequence joins TRBV2 and TRBJ2-7; D might be TRBD1 (5 bases). Between the trimmed V and J ends, which lost 0 bases and 3 bases, there was a span of 12 bases. The CDR3 covers 15 residues. CDR1 and CDR2 (germline): SNHLY, FYNNEI. This CDR3 reads CASSEAGQGYYEQYF. CDR3 coding DNA: TGTGCCAGCAGTGAAGCGGGGCAGGGTTACTACGAGCAGTACTTC.

This clonotype was counted ten times or more. The rearrangement uses TRBV7-8 and TRBJ2-3; D is uncertain. With 5 bases removed from V and 3 bases from J, the gap between germline ends came to 6 bases. Germline CDR1 is SGHVS and CDR2 is FQNEAQ. This CDR3 has 12 residues. The CDR3 DNA reads as TGTGCCAGCAGCAACCGGACAGATACGCAGTATTTT. It translates to CASSNRTDTQYF.

This clonotype was seen repeatedly, ten times or more. The V and J genes are TRBV7-6 and TRBJ2-7, with a tentative D call TRBD1 (6 bases). Germline lookup yields CDR1 SGHVS and CDR2 FNYEAQ. This CDR3 comprises 16 residues. V was shortened by 5 bases and J by 7 bases, with 24 bases between the two germline ends. This CDR3 reads CASSPRTQGPLGEQYF. The CDR3 bases are TGTGCCAGCAGCCCAAGGACACAGGGACCTTTGGGAGAGCAGTACTTC.